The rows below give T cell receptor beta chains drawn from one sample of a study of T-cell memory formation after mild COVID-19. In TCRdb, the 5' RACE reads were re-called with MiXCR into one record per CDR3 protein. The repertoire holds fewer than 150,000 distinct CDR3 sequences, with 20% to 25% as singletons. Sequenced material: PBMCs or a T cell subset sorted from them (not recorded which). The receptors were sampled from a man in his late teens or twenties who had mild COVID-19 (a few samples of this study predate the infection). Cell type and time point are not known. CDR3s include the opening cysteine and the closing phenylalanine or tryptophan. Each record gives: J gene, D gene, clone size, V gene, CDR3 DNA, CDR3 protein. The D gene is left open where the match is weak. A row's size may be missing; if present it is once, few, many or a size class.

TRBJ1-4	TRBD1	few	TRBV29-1	TGCAGCGTTCAATACAGGGGAACCGAACTGTTTTTT	CSVQYRGTELFF
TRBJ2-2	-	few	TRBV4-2	TGTGCCAGCAGCCAAGGTGGGACCGGGGAGCTGTTTTTT	CASSQGGTGELFF
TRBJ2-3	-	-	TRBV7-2	TGTGCCAGCAGCTTAGCGGGGGCAGGGCCTCCAGATACGCAGTATTTT	CASSLAGAGPPDTQYF
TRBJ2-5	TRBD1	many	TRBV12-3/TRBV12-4	TGTGCCAGCAGTCCGGACAGGAACCAAGAGACCCAGTACTTC	CASSPDRNQETQYF
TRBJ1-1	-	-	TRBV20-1	TGCAGTGCTAGAGTAGGACAGCCAAACACTGAAGCTTTCTTT	CSARVGQPNTEAFF
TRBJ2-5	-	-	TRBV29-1	TGCAGCGTTGGGGGAGCGGCCCAAGAGACCCAGTACTTC	CSVGGAAQETQYF
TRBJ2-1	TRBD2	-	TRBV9	TGTGCCAGCAGCCCCCCCCGAGCGGGGGGGCTCGATGAGCAGTTCTTC	CASSPPRAGGLDEQFF
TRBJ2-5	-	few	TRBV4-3	TGCGCCAGCAGCCAAGAATACTTTGGTCCAGAGACCCAGTACTTC	CASSQEYFGPETQYF
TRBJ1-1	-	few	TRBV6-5	TGTGCCAGCAGTTTGGACACTGAAGCTTTCTTT	CASSLDTEAFF
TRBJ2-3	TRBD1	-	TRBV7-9	TGTGCCAGCCGAACAGGGGCTAGCACAGATACGCAGTATTTT	CASRTGASTDTQYF
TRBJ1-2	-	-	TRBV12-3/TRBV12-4	TGTGCCAGCAGATACAGGGAAGGTGGCTATGGCTACACCTTC	CASRYREGGYGYTF
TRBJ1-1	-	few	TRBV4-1	TGCGCCAGCAGCATCGGCCTGAACACTGAAGCTTTCTTT	CASSIGLNTEAFF
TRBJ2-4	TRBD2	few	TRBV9	TGTGCCAGCAGCGTCGGCGGGAGAGCCAAAAACATTCAGTACTTC	CASSVGGRAKNIQYF
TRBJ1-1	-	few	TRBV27	TGTGCCAGCAGTCCTAGGGTAGTAAACACTGAAGCTTTCTTT	CASSPRVVNTEAFF
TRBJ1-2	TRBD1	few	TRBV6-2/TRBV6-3	TGTGCCAGCAGCCCCGGGACAGGTCTCTATGGCTACACCTTC	CASSPGTGLYGYTF
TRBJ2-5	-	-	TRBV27	TGTGCCAGCAGTATCCTAGCGAGGGAGACCCAGTACTTC	CASSILARETQYF
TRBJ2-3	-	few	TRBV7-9	TGTGCCAGCAGCTTAGCCATCCCAGATACGCAGTATTTT	CASSLAIPDTQYF
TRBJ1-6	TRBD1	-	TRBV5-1	TGCGCCAGCAGCTCGGGACAGGGCAGTTCACCCCTCCACTTT	CASSSGQGSSPLHF
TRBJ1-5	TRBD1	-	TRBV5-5	TGTGCCAGCAGCTTGGTTCACAGGGGGGACAATCAGCCCCAGCATTTT	CASSLVHRGDNQPQHF
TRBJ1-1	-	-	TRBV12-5	TGTGCTAGTGCCGGGGATCCCGCGACTGAAGCTTTCTTT	CASAGDPATEAFF
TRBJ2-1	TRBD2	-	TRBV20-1	TGCAGCGCGACCAGCGGGGGTGATGAGCAGTTCTTC	CSATSGGDEQFF
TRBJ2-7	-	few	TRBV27	TGTGCCAGCAGTTATTACCAGGGGACCGAGCAGTACTTC	CASSYYQGTEQYF
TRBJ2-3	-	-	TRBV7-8	TGTGCCAGCACCTTGCTAGGGGGCACAGATACGCAGTATTTT	CASTLLGGTDTQYF
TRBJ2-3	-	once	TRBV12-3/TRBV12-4	TGTGCCAGCAGTTTATGGGGGGCGGGCACAGATACGCAGTATTTT	CASSLWGAGTDTQYF
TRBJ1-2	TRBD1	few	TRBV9	TGTGCCAGCAGCGCGACAGGGGCCCCCTCTGTATCTGGCTACACCTTC	CASSATGAPSVSGYTF
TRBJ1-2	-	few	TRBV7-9	TGTGCCAGCAGCTTCGGGCAGGGCCCTGGCTACACCTTC	CASSFGQGPGYTF
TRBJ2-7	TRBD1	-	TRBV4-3	TGCGCCAGCAGCCAAGGGGACAGGAGCTCCTACGAGCAGTACTTC	CASSQGDRSSYEQYF
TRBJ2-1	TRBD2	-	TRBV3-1	TGTGCCAGCAGCCAGGCGCCGGGACTAGCGGTGCGTCAGCAGTTCTTC	CASSQAPGLAVRQQFF
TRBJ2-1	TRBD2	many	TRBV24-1	TGTGCCACAGAACCCCCGGGGGGCAATGAGCAGTTCTTC	CATEPPGGNEQFF
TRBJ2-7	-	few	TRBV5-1	TGCGCCAGCAGCTCGGGACGTAACTCCTACGAGCAGTACTTC	CASSSGRNSYEQYF
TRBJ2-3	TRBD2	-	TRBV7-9	TGTGCCAGCAGCTTTTCTAGCGGGGGGGCAGATACGCAGTATTTT	CASSFSSGGADTQYF
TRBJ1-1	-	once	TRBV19	TGTGCCAGTAGTGTAAGGTTCCCGAACACTGAAGCTTTCTTT	CASSVRFPNTEAFF
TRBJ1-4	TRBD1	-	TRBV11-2	TGTGCCAGCAGCACCCTCGGACAGGGGAGGGATGAAAAACTGTTTTTT	CASSTLGQGRDEKLFF
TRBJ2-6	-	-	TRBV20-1	TGCAGTGCTAGCCAACAGGGCTCCGGGGCCAACGTCCTGACTTTC	CSASQQGSGANVLTF
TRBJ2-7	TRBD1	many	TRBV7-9	TGTGCCAGCAGCGTACAATTTCAGGGGGAAGGCGAGCAGTACTTC	CASSVQFQGEGEQYF
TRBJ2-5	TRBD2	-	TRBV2	TGTGCCAGCAGCTCCGGGACTAGCACCCAGTACTTC	CASSSGTSTQYF
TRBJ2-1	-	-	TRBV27	TGTGCCAGCAGCCGCGGTAGGGAAACTTGGCGCTACAATGAGCAGTTCTTC	CASSRGRETWRYNEQFF